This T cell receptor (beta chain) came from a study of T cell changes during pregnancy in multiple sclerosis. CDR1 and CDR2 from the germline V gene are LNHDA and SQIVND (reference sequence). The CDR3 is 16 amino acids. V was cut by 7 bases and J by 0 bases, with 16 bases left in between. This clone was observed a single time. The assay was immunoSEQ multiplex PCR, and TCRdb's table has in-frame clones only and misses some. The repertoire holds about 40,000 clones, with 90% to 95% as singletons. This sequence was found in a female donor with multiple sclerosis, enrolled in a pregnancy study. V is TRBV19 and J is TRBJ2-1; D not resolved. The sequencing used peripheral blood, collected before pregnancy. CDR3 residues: CASTPTFSSSYNEQFF. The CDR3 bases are TGTGCCAGTACCCCAACGTTCTCCAGCTCCTACAATGAGCAGTTCTTC.